A selection of T cell receptor beta chains follows, all from one sample in a study of response to subunit inactivated influenza vaccine. TCRdb ran MiXCR on the RT-PCR reads and lists one entry per CDR3 protein. The repertoire has around 650,000 distinct CDR3 sequences, 15% to 19% of them found once; the top ten carry more than 9%. Specimen: PBMCs from blood, collected roughly 12 days after vaccination. Every receptor here comes from a man in his fifties who received an inactivated influenza vaccine. Both conserved end residues are part of each CDR3. D genes are given only for firm matches. The size field is filled for only some rows; it gives once, few, many or a size class.

d_call: .; v_call: TRBV25-1; clone_size: few; j_call: TRBJ2-7; cdr3_nt: TGTGCCAGCAGTGCGTCCGGGACATGGAAAGAGCAGTACTTC; cdr3_aa: CASSASGTWKEQYF
d_call: .; v_call: TRBV6-2/TRBV6-3; clone_size: .; j_call: TRBJ2-3; cdr3_nt: TGTGCCAGCAGACCCTCGTGGGTGTTAGGGGACGGTACGCAGTATTTT; cdr3_aa: CASRPSWVLGDGTQYF
d_call: .; v_call: TRBV28; clone_size: .; j_call: TRBJ2-3; cdr3_nt: TGTGCCAGCAGCCCTTTTGCGGGACACACAGATACGCAGTATTTT; cdr3_aa: CASSPFAGHTDTQYF
d_call: TRBD1; v_call: TRBV20-1; clone_size: few; j_call: TRBJ1-5; cdr3_nt: TGCAGTGCTAGAGGGACAGGGGCACTACTCCAACAGCCCCAGCATTTT; cdr3_aa: CSARGTGALLQQPQHF
d_call: TRBD2; v_call: TRBV20-1; clone_size: .; j_call: TRBJ2-1; cdr3_nt: TGCAGTGTCGACCCGGGACTAGCGAGTTACAATGAGCAGTTCTTC; cdr3_aa: CSVDPGLASYNEQFF
d_call: .; v_call: TRBV20-1; clone_size: few; j_call: TRBJ1-1; cdr3_nt: TGCAGTGCCAGTCCCGGGACGGCTAACACTGAAGCTTTCTTT; cdr3_aa: CSASPGTANTEAFF
d_call: TRBD1; v_call: TRBV5-1; clone_size: many; j_call: TRBJ2-3; cdr3_nt: TGCGCCAGTGGAGGACAGGGGGCCCCAGATACGCAGTATTTT; cdr3_aa: CASGGQGAPDTQYF
d_call: .; v_call: TRBV10-3; clone_size: few; j_call: TRBJ2-2; cdr3_nt: TGTGCCATTACAGGACGTAACACCGGGGAGCTGTTTTTT; cdr3_aa: CAITGRNTGELFF
d_call: .; v_call: TRBV7-2; clone_size: .; j_call: TRBJ2-4; cdr3_nt: TGTGCCAGCAGCTTCAACTTAGAGAACATTCAGTACTTC; cdr3_aa: CASSFNLENIQYF
d_call: .; v_call: TRBV11-1; clone_size: .; j_call: TRBJ2-7; cdr3_nt: TGTGCCAGCAGTCATGACAGGTACTCCTACGAGCAGTACTTC; cdr3_aa: CASSHDRYSYEQYF
d_call: .; v_call: TRBV18; clone_size: .; j_call: TRBJ2-1; cdr3_nt: TGTGCCAGCTCACCTAATGTTGGCGGACGGGGAGGTGAGCAGTTCTTC; cdr3_aa: CASSPNVGGRGGEQFF
d_call: .; v_call: TRBV9; clone_size: few; j_call: TRBJ2-7; cdr3_nt: TGTGCCAGCAGCGTAGGGGTTACGGACGAGCAGTACTTC; cdr3_aa: CASSVGVTDEQYF
d_call: .; v_call: TRBV4-2; clone_size: few; j_call: TRBJ2-1; cdr3_nt: TGTGCCAGCAGCCAAGATTGGGGCTTACCGGGTGAGCAGTTCTTC; cdr3_aa: CASSQDWGLPGEQFF
d_call: TRBD2; v_call: TRBV20-1; clone_size: few; j_call: TRBJ2-3; cdr3_nt: TGCAGTGCTAGCGGGGGGGCCTCTACAGATACGCAGTATTTT; cdr3_aa: CSASGGASTDTQYF
d_call: .; v_call: TRBV18; clone_size: .; j_call: TRBJ1-1; cdr3_nt: TGTGCCAGCTCACCCAGGACGGGCCAGGGCACTGAAGCTTTCTTT; cdr3_aa: CASSPRTGQGTEAFF
d_call: .; v_call: TRBV5-1; clone_size: .; j_call: TRBJ2-7; cdr3_nt: TGCGCCAGCAGCTTGGTGTCCTTTCGTGATGAGCAGTACTTC; cdr3_aa: CASSLVSFRDEQYF
d_call: TRBD1; v_call: TRBV4-3; clone_size: many; j_call: TRBJ1-2; cdr3_nt: TGCGCCAGCAGCCAAAGACAGGGATCCTATGGCTACACCTTC; cdr3_aa: CASSQRQGSYGYTF
d_call: .; v_call: TRBV6-5; clone_size: .; j_call: TRBJ2-5; cdr3_nt: TGTGCCAGCAGTTACGGTGGGGGGAGGGAGACCCAGTACTTC; cdr3_aa: CASSYGGGRETQYF
d_call: TRBD2; v_call: TRBV12-3/TRBV12-4; clone_size: few; j_call: TRBJ2-3; cdr3_nt: TGTGCCAGCAGTTTTACTAGCGGGGGGGGAGATACGCAGTATTTT; cdr3_aa: CASSFTSGGGDTQYF
d_call: TRBD2; v_call: TRBV12-3/TRBV12-4; clone_size: many; j_call: TRBJ2-7; cdr3_nt: TGTGCCAGCAGTCTAAGCGGGGATCAGTACTTC; cdr3_aa: CASSLSGDQYF
d_call: TRBD2; v_call: TRBV2; clone_size: .; j_call: TRBJ2-2; cdr3_nt: TGTGCCAGCAGTGAACGGGGGGGCCTAGGGGAGCTGTTTTTT; cdr3_aa: CASSERGGLGELFF
d_call: .; v_call: TRBV5-1; clone_size: many; j_call: TRBJ2-7; cdr3_nt: TGTGCCAGCAGTTTAGGGGGAACCTACGAGCAGTACTTC; cdr3_aa: CASSLGGTYEQYF
d_call: TRBD2; v_call: TRBV12-3/TRBV12-4; clone_size: many; j_call: TRBJ2-2; cdr3_nt: TGTGCCAGCAGTTCACGAGCGGGGGCGAACACCGGGGAGCTGTTTTTT; cdr3_aa: CASSSRAGANTGELFF
d_call: .; v_call: TRBV29-1; clone_size: few; j_call: TRBJ1-1; cdr3_nt: TGCAGCGTTGAAGAGGCAGGGCGGCGAGCTTTCTTT; cdr3_aa: CSVEEAGRRAFF
d_call: TRBD1; v_call: TRBV6-2/TRBV6-3; clone_size: .; j_call: TRBJ1-6; cdr3_nt: TGTGCCAGCAGCCAAACGACAGGGCTTGATTCACCCCTCCACTTT; cdr3_aa: CASSQTTGLDSPLHF
d_call: .; v_call: TRBV6-2/TRBV6-3; clone_size: .; j_call: TRBJ2-2; cdr3_nt: TGTGCCAGCAGTAGACGGACGGATAACACCGGGGAGCTGTTTTTT; cdr3_aa: CASSRRTDNTGELFF
d_call: TRBD2; v_call: TRBV5-1; clone_size: few; j_call: TRBJ2-7; cdr3_nt: TGCGCCAGCACCAGACGGGAGGGCTACGAGCAGTACTTC; cdr3_aa: CASTRREGYEQYF
d_call: TRBD1; v_call: TRBV5-1; clone_size: .; j_call: TRBJ2-5; cdr3_nt: TGCGCCAGCAGCTTCGGGGACAGGGTGGACCAAGAGACCCAGTACTTC; cdr3_aa: CASSFGDRVDQETQYF
d_call: .; v_call: TRBV28; clone_size: many; j_call: TRBJ2-3; cdr3_nt: TGTGCCACATCCAACGTTTTTGGCAGCCGGGGGTATTTT; cdr3_aa: CATSNVFGSRGYF
d_call: .; v_call: TRBV5-1; clone_size: many; j_call: TRBJ2-7; cdr3_nt: TGCGCCAGCAGCTTGGCACAGAACCATTACGAGCAGTACTTC; cdr3_aa: CASSLAQNHYEQYF
d_call: .; v_call: TRBV6-2/TRBV6-3; clone_size: few; j_call: TRBJ1-1; cdr3_nt: TGTGCCAGCAGTTACGACGGAACCGTTCCCAAAGAAAAAGCTTTCTTT; cdr3_aa: CASSYDGTVPKEKAFF
d_call: TRBD1; v_call: TRBV5-6; clone_size: .; j_call: TRBJ2-7; cdr3_nt: TGTGCCAGCAGCTTGGAGACAGGGGGGTACGAGCAGTACTTC; cdr3_aa: CASSLETGGYEQYF
d_call: .; v_call: TRBV29-1; clone_size: .; j_call: TRBJ2-7; cdr3_nt: TGCAGCGTGCTAGACAGGAGAACCTACGAGCAGTACTTC; cdr3_aa: CSVLDRRTYEQYF
d_call: .; v_call: TRBV14; clone_size: few; j_call: TRBJ2-1; cdr3_nt: TGTGCCAGCAGCTCTAAGGGGGGTGAGCAGTTCTTC; cdr3_aa: CASSSKGGEQFF
d_call: .; v_call: TRBV5-1; clone_size: once; j_call: TRBJ1-2; cdr3_nt: TGCGCCAGCAGCGCGGGCGGGACGAACTATGGCTACACCTTC; cdr3_aa: CASSAGGTNYGYTF
d_call: .; v_call: TRBV12-3/TRBV12-4; clone_size: few; j_call: TRBJ1-4; cdr3_nt: TGTGCCAGCAGTTTAGGGGGCACAGAAAATGAAAAACTGTTTTTT; cdr3_aa: CASSLGGTENEKLFF
d_call: .; v_call: TRBV23-1; clone_size: .; j_call: TRBJ1-4; cdr3_nt: TGCGCCAGCAGTCCAGCAAAGGGGCTCTTCAGAGCTAATAATGAAAAACTGTTTTTT; cdr3_aa: CASSPAKGLFRANNEKLFF